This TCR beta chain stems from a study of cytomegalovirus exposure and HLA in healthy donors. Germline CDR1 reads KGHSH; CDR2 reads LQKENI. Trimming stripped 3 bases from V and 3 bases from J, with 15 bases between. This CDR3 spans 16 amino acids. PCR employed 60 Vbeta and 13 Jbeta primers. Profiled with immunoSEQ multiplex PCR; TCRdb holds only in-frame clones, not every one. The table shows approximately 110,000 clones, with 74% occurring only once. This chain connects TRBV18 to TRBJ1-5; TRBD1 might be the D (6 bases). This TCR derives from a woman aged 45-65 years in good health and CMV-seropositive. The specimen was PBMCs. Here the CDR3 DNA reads TGTGCCAGCTCACCCCCAGGGGTTGGGGTCAATCAGCCCCAGCATTTT. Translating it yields CASSPPGVGVNQPQHF.